These 16 T cell receptor beta chains share one sample of origin, sequenced in a study of T cells expressing NK-cell markers. TCRdb reprocessed the 5' RACE reads, keeping one entry per CDR3 protein, no DNA. The ten most abundant clones cover around 4% of a sample with 500,000 to 700,000 distinct CDR3 sequences. The specimen was blood T cells: a sorted CD56 or NKG2C T cell subset, CD4+ or CD8+ T cells, or bulk PBMC T cells (not recorded which). The receptors originated from a man younger than 35 in good health.

The chain is built from TRBV5-1 and TRBJ1-5; TCRdb reports TRBD1, a call that lacks DNA to check it against. The CDR3 is made up of 16 amino acids. Germline loops: CDR1 SGHRS, CDR2 YFSETQ. CDR3 protein: CASSIEGANSNQPQHF.

This chain joins TRBV7-2 and TRBJ2-1; TCRdb reports TRBD2, a call that lacks DNA to check it against. The CDR3 spans 16 residues. Germline CDR1 and CDR2: SGHTA and FQGNSA. The CDR3 sequence: CASRYPSGLPPHEQFF.

The gene calls are TRBV25-1 and TRBJ2-3; TCRdb names TRBD2, which stays unverified in the absence of DNA. Germline lookup yields CDR1 MGHDK and CDR2 SYGVNS. The CDR3 consists of 15 residues. The CDR3 sequence is CASRSAGGNTDTQYF.

The chain employs TRBV5-1 and TRBJ2-3. Germline assignment: CDR1 SGHRS and CDR2 YFSETQ. The CDR3 totals 14 residues. The CDR3 reads CASSLALRTDTQYF.

V and J are TRBV3-1 and TRBJ1-1. Per the germline V gene, CDR1 is LGHDT and CDR2 is YNNKEL (reference sequence). The CDR3 length is 15 residues. The CDR3 region is CASSQGSLMNTEAFF. Full variable domain (rest looked up from reference TRBV3-1 and TRBJ1-1): DTAVSQTPKYLVTQMGNDKSIKCEQNLGHDTMYWYKQDSKKFLKIMFSYNNKELIINETVPNRFSPKSPDKAHLNLHINSLELGDSAVYFCASSQGSLMNTEAFFGQGTRLTVV.

The chain links TRBV4-3 to TRBJ2-1; TCRdb reports TRBD2, a call that lacks DNA to check it against. Germline CDR1 reads LGHNA; CDR2 reads YSLEER. This CDR3 spans 16 amino acids. The CDR3 here is CASSLELAEGWNEQFF.

This chain joins TRBV20-1 and TRBJ2-3. Germline CDR1 and CDR2: DFQATT and SNEGSKA (reference sequence). This CDR3 is built from 16 residues. CDR3: CSARDRRKLSTDTQYF.

The chain is built from TRBV6-2 or TRBV6-3 and TRBJ2-2; as DNA is missing, the TRBD1 call by TCRdb cannot be tested. The CDR3 contains 19 residues. Germline CDR1 reads MNHEY; CDR2 reads SVGEGT. The chain's CDR3 is CASATPPGRDYRTTGELFF.

The CDR3 loop is CASSRRGPGVVLFF. This rearrangement joins TRBV12-3 or TRBV12-4 to TRBJ1-4; TCRdb calls TRBD1, which cannot be checked without DNA. This CDR3 contains 14 residues.

The chain joins TRBV5-1 to TRBJ2-3. This CDR3 spans 14 amino acids. The V gene's germline CDR1 is SGHRS and CDR2 YFSETQ. This chain's CDR3 is CASSFEGNADTQYF.

This sequence joins TRBV5-1 and TRBJ2-4; TCRdb returns TRBD1, unconfirmable since there is no DNA. The germline gives CDR1 SGHRS, CDR2 YFSETQ. The CDR3 loop spans 14 amino acids. The CDR3 sequence: CASSGSGYKNIQYF.

This chain uses TRBV5-1 with TRBJ2-7; TCRdb's assignment of TRBD2 cannot be checked, as there is no DNA. The CDR3 spans 13 residues. Germline loops: CDR1 SGHRS, CDR2 YFSETQ. CDR3: CASSSARDYEQYF.

The rearrangement joins TRBV6-5 to TRBJ1-2; the D call of TRBD1 rests on TCRdb alone, since no DNA is present to check it. The CDR3 totals 13 residues. Germline V gives CDR1 MNHEY, CDR2 SVGAGI. The CDR3 sequence is CASSVPGSLGYTF.

The rearrangement joins TRBV5-1 to TRBJ2-2; the D call of TRBD1 rests on TCRdb alone, since no DNA is present to check it. Looked up from germline, CDR1 is SGHRS and CDR2 is YFSETQ. This CDR3 spans 15 amino acids. CDR3: CASSLVWDQGSELFF.

This sequence joins TRBV28 and TRBJ1-2; absent DNA, TCRdb's TRBD1 call cannot be checked. The CDR3 consists of 13 residues. Germline CDR1 and CDR2: MDHEN and SYDVKM. The CDR3 here is CASRHDRDDGYTF.

J is TRBJ2-3 and V is TRBV20-1. Germline CDR1 DFQATT, CDR2 SNEGSKA (reference sequence). This CDR3 is built from 12 residues. CDR3 residues: CSATLSTDTQYF.